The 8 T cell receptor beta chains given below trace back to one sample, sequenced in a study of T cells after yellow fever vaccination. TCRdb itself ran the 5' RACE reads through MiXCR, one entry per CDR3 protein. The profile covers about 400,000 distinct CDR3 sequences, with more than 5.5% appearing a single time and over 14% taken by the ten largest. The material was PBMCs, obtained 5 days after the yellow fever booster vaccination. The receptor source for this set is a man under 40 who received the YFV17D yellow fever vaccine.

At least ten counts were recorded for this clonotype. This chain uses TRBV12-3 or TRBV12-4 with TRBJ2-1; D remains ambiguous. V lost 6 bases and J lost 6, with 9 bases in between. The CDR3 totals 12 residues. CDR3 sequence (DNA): TGTGCCAGCAGCCCCAGATCCAATGAGCAGTTCTTC. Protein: CASSPRSNEQFF.

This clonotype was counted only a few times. CDR3 DNA sequence: TGTGCCAGCAGCCTTGCGGAGAACCCAAACTATGGCTACACCTTC. Encoded protein: CASSLAENPNYGYTF. The J gene is TRBJ1-2, the V gene TRBV6-1; D unresolved. This CDR3 has 15 amino acids. Per germline, CDR1 MNHNS and CDR2 SASEGT. With 6 bases removed from V and 2 bases from J, the gap between germline ends came to 16 bases.

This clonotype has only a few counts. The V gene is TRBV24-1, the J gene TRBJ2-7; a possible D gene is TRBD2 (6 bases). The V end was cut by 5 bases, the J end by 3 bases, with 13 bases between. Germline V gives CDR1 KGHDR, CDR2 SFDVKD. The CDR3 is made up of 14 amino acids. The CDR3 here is CATSVNSGYYEQYF. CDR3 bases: TGTGCCACCAGTGTTAATAGCGGATACTACGAGCAGTACTTC.

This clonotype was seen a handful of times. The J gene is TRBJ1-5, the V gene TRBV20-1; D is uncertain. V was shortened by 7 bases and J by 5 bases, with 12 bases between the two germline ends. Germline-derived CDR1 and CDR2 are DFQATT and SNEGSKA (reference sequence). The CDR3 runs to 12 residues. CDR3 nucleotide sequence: TGCAGTGTCACACCCCCCTATCAGCCCCAGCATTTT. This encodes CSVTPPYQPQHF.

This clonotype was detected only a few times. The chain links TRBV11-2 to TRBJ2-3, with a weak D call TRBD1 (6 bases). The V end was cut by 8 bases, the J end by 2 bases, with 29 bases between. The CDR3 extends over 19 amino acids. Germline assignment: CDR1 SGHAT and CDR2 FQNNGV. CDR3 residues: CASCTLGTSYRHPTDTQYF. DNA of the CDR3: TGTGCCAGCTGTACACTCGGGACATCCTACAGACATCCCACAGATACGCAGTATTTT.

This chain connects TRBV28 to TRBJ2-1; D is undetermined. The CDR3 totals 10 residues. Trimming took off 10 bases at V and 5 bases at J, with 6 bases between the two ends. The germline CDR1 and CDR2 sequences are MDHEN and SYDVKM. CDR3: CATSDNEQFF. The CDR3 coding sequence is TGTGCCACCTCAGACAATGAGCAGTTCTTC.

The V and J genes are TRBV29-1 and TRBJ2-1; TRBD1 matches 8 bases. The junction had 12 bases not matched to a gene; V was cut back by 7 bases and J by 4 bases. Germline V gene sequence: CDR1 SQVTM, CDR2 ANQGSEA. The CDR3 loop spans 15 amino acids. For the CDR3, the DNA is TGCAGCGGCCGGACAGGGTACAACCGATACAATGAGCAGTTCTTC. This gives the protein CSGRTGYNRYNEQFF.

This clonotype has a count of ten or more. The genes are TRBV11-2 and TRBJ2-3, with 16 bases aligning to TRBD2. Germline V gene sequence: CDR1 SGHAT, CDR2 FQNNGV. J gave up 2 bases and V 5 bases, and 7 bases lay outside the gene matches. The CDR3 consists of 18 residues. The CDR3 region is CASSTGTSGRAATDTQYF. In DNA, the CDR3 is TGTGCCAGCAGCACAGGGACTAGCGGGAGGGCCGCCACAGATACGCAGTATTTT.